The 25 T cell receptor beta chains presented below share a single source sample, sequenced in a study of blood T cell repertoires in COVID-19. This table comes from immunoSEQ multiplex PCR, and its TCRdb copy is limited to in-frame clones, with some not included. The sample consists of 250,000 or so clones, around 86% of them appearing once. The sample consisted of PBMCs or T cells enriched from blood (not recorded which). The source is a woman in her fifties or sixties who had recovered from COVID-19.

V usage is TRBV3-1 (or the pseudogene TRBV3-2) and J usage is TRBJ1-1; weak D call: TRBD1 (6 bases). There are 13 residues in the CDR3. Germline V gene lookup returns CDR1 LGHDT and CDR2 YNNKEL (reference sequence). V was cut by 8 bases and J by 3 bases, with 13 bases left in between. CDR3 sequence reads: CASVGGGYTEAFF. CDR3 sequence (DNA): TGTGCCAGCGTGGGAGGGGGTTACACTGAAGCTTTCTTT.

The chain recombines TRBV28 with TRBJ2-1; 10 bases fit TRBD2. CDR1 is MDHEN and CDR2 is SYDVKM in the germline V gene. This CDR3 comprises 21 residues. V shed 4 bases and J 11 bases; nucleotides not matched to a gene: 29. CDR3 sequence (DNA): TGTGCCAGCAGTTACCCTCAGGGGGCTCGAACTAGCGGGGCATCTGAATTACAGCAGTTCTTC. Translated: CASSYPQGARTSGASELQQFF.

This clone was recorded a few times. The chain employs TRBV7-2 and TRBJ1-2; D is uncertain. Germline lookup yields CDR1 SGHTA and CDR2 FQGNSA. This CDR3 contains 14 residues. V lost 5 bases, J lost 2 bases, and 12 bases lay in between. The CDR3 protein is CASSQNRGNYGYTF. As DNA, the CDR3 is TGTGCCAGCAGCCAAAACCGGGGAAACTATGGCTACACCTTC.

This clone appeared once. CDR3 sequence reads: CASSLTGYGNTIYF. The CDR3 region has the DNA TGTGCCAGCAGCCTCACAGGCTACGGAAACACCATATATTTT. The V call is TRBV5-4, the J call TRBJ1-3; D might be TRBD1 (5 bases). There are 14 residues in the CDR3. Looked up from germline, CDR1 is SGHNT and CDR2 is YYREEE (reference sequence). V was shortened by 4 bases and J by 4 bases, with 12 bases between the two germline ends.

This sequence joins TRBV6-2 or TRBV6-3 and TRBJ2-7, with 14 positions matching TRBD2. Germline assignment: CDR1 MNHEY and CDR2 SVGEGT. Trimming took 4 bases from V and 0 from J; bases not matched to a gene: 11. This CDR3 region has 19 residues. As DNA, the CDR3 is TGTGCCAGCAGTTCCCTCCAAGGGACTAGCGGGAGAGGCTCCTACGAGCAGTACTTC. Its protein product is CASSSLQGTSGRGSYEQYF.

The gene calls are TRBV28 and TRBJ2-1; 9 nucleotides match TRBD2. This CDR3 is built from 14 residues. The V and J ends lost 6 bases and 8 bases, in that order; junction bases with no gene match: 8. The germline V gene encodes CDR1 MDHEN and CDR2 SYDVKM. The CDR3 DNA sequence: TGTGCCAGCAGACGTAGCGGGAGAGGAGATGAGCAGTTCTTC. Translated, it gives CASRRSGRGDEQFF.

The chain is built from TRBV25-1 and TRBJ2-3, with D tentatively TRBD2 (5 bases). Trimming removed 4 bases from V and 5 bases from J, with 10 bases in between. From germline, CDR1 is MGHDK and CDR2 SYGVNS. The length of the CDR3 is 13 residues. For the CDR3, the DNA is TGTGCCAGCAGTGTAGAAGCGGTAGATACGCAGTATTTT. Translated, it gives CASSVEAVDTQYF. The entire variable domain, with the rest obtained from reference TRBV25-1 and TRBJ2-3, is as follows: EADIYQTPRYLVIGTGKKITLECSQTMGHDKMYWYQQDPGMELHLIHYSYGVNSTEKGDLSSESTVSRIRTEHFPLTLESARPSHTSQYLCASSVEAVDTQYFGPGTRLTVL.

V and J are TRBV2 and TRBJ1-1; unclear D gene. The CDR3 is made up of 14 amino acids. Germline values: CDR1 SNHLY, CDR2 FYNNEI. The ends were cut back, 7 bases at V and 2 bases at J, with 14 bases in the middle. CDR3 in DNA: TGTGCCAGCACCCAGACAAGCCTCAACACTGAAGCTTTCTTT. Encoded protein: CASTQTSLNTEAFF.

This chain joins TRBV11-2 and TRBJ2-7, with 9 nucleotides matching TRBD2. The CDR3 has 15 amino acids. The germline V gene has CDR1 SGHAT and CDR2 FQNNGV. V was clipped by 2 bases and J by 2 bases; unmatched bases: 4. CDR3 DNA: TGTGCCAGCAGCTTATCTAGCGGGACTACCTACGAGCAGTACTTC. Its protein is CASSLSSGTTYEQYF.

The gene calls are TRBV28 and TRBJ2-5; TRBD2 aligns across 8 bases. The ends lost 4 bases at V and 0 bases at J; junction bases unmatched: 10. CDR3 length equals 17 residues. From germline, CDR1 is MDHEN and CDR2 SYDVKM. CDR3 coding DNA: TGTGCCAGCAGTTCCGGCTGGACGGGGGGGTACCAAGAGACCCAGTACTTC. Protein: CASSSGWTGGYQETQYF.

The rearrangement uses TRBV6-5 and TRBJ2-1; perhaps TRBD2 as D (5 bases). V dropped 3 bases and J dropped 7 bases, with 13 bases sitting between them. Germline V gives CDR1 MNHEY, CDR2 SVGAGI. The CDR3 extends over 14 amino acids. CDR3 DNA sequence: TGTGCCAGCAGTTATCGTAGGGAGATGAATGAGCAGTTCTTC. This codes for CASSYRREMNEQFF.

The J gene is TRBJ2-1, the V gene TRBV7-2; no clear D gene. V lost 1 base, J lost 9 bases, and 13 bases lay in between. The CDR3 runs to 14 residues. The germline V gene encodes CDR1 SGHTA and CDR2 FQGNSA. CDR3 bases: TGTGCCAGCAGCTTAGTCCTACCATTTTCTGAGCAGTTCTTC. Translated, it gives CASSLVLPFSEQFF.

This clone was seen a handful of times. The CDR3 region is CASGLGADGYTF. CDR3 sequence (DNA): TGTGCTAGTGGTTTGGGTGCGGATGGCTACACCTTC. V usage is TRBV12-5 and J usage is TRBJ1-2, with D unresolved. Germline V gene lookup returns CDR1 LGHNT and CDR2 FRNRAP. Trimming removed 1 base at V and 6 bases at J, with 6 bases between. The CDR3 sequence is 12 residues long.

The rearrangement links TRBV3-1 (or the pseudogene TRBV3-2) to TRBJ2-1, with D perhaps matching TRBD2 (5 bases). Germline CDR1 reads LGHDT; CDR2 reads YNNKEL (reference sequence). The CDR3 totals 13 residues. Trimming removed 0 bases from V and 12 bases from J, with 12 bases in between. CDR3 nucleotide sequence: TGTGCCAGCAGCCAAGATCGGGGTGGGTCGCAGTTCTTC. It codes for CASSQDRGGSQFF.

This clone was recorded only once. The chain is built from TRBV4-2 and TRBJ2-7; unclear D gene. From germline, CDR1 is LGHNA and CDR2 YNFKEQ. V was cut by 8 bases and J by 0 bases, with 14 bases left in between. CDR3 size: 14 residues. As DNA, the CDR3 is TGTGCCAGCGGTAACGGGTTCAGCTCCTACGAGCAGTACTTC. Protein: CASGNGFSSYEQYF.

This chain uses TRBV12-3 or TRBV12-4 with TRBJ1-5; D not certain. V dropped 5 bases and J dropped 4 bases, with 9 bases sitting between them. The CDR3 totals 13 residues. The CDR3 region has the DNA TGTGCCAGCAGTCCAGGTTGGAATCAGCCCCAGCATTTT. It codes for CASSPGWNQPQHF.

In this sample, this clone turned up once. This rearrangement joins TRBV11-3 to TRBJ2-1; D not resolved. Per the germline V gene, CDR1 is SGHNT and CDR2 is YENEEA. The CDR3 extends over 13 amino acids. V was clipped by 8 bases and J by 5 bases, with 13 bases between them. CDR3 DNA sequence: TGTGCCAGCGCCCTAGTTGGAGACAATGAGCAGTTCTTC. It yields the protein CASALVGDNEQFF.

In its sample, this clone was seen once. V gene TRBV28 combines with J gene TRBJ2-7; possible D gene TRBD1, 5 bases. The CDR3 length is 16 residues. The germline CDR1 and CDR2 sequences are MDHEN and SYDVKM. V was clipped by 2 bases and J by 3 bases, with 17 bases between them. This chain's CDR3 is CASSLKPGPWSYEQYF. The CDR3 bases are TGTGCCAGCAGTTTAAAACCAGGGCCCTGGAGCTACGAGCAGTACTTC. The variable domain in full, with the rest retrieved from reference TRBV28 and TRBJ2-7, is DVKVTQSSRYLVKRTGEKVFLECVQDMDHENMFWYRQDPGLGLRLIYFSYDVKMKEKGDIPEGYSVSREKKERFSLILESASTNQTSMYLCASSLKPGPWSYEQYFGPGTRLTVT.

This chain connects TRBV3-1 (or the pseudogene TRBV3-2) to TRBJ2-5; TRBD1 aligns across 9 bases. The J segment lost 5 bases and the V segment lost 4 bases, leaving 11 bases of the junction unmatched. Per the germline V gene, CDR1 is LGHDT and CDR2 is YNNKEL (reference sequence). The length of the CDR3 is 16 residues. The chain's CDR3 is CASSPYPRDREETQYF. The CDR3, as DNA: TGTGCCAGCAGCCCATACCCCCGGGACAGGGAGGAGACCCAGTACTTC.

This chain links TRBV28 with TRBJ1-4; possible D gene TRBD1, 6 bases. V was cut by 3 bases and J by 5 bases, with 16 bases left in between. The CDR3 runs 16 residues. Germline V gene sequence: CDR1 MDHEN, CDR2 SYDVKM. The chain's CDR3 is CASSFSGDRNNEKLFF. CDR3 DNA: TGTGCCAGCAGTTTTTCCGGAGACAGGAACAATGAAAAACTGTTTTTT.

The chain joins TRBV12-3 or TRBV12-4 to TRBJ2-7, with 7 bases fitting TRBD2. The CDR3 contains 13 residues. Trimming cost V 9 bases and J 4 bases; bases outside gene matches: 9. This CDR3 reads CASTFSGKYEQYF. CDR3 in DNA: TGTGCCAGTACTTTCAGCGGGAAGTACGAGCAGTACTTC.

This clone was picked up one time. This chain connects TRBV6-5 to TRBJ1-2, with TRBD1 matching over 10 bases. This CDR3 is built from 14 residues. The germline gives CDR1 MNHEY, CDR2 SVGAGI. The junction had 3 bases not matched to a gene; V was cut back by 5 bases and J by 3 bases. This CDR3 is CASSRGTGDYGYTF. The CDR3 DNA is TGTGCCAGCAGTCGTGGGACAGGGGACTATGGCTACACCTTC.

In regard to this clone: A junction end diverges from the germline sequence, so it may reflect a read error. J is TRBJ1-5 and V is TRBV7-7; the D is unclear. CDR1 SSHAT and CDR2 FNYEAQ come from the germline V gene (reference sequence). This CDR3 comprises 13 residues. The DNA of the CDR3 is TGTGCTAGCAGTGCAGGTTCCAATCAGCCCCAGCATTTT. It is translated as CASSAGSNQPQHF.

The rearrangement joins TRBV14 to TRBJ2-1; no clear D gene. CDR3 length: 15 residues. The V gene lost 0 bases and the J gene lost 7 bases, with 13 bases spanning the gap. Germline V gene lookup returns CDR1 SGHDN and CDR2 FVKESK. CDR3 in DNA: TGTGCCAGCAGCCAAGATCTAACCCCTAGGAATGAGCAGTTCTTC. Protein product: CASSQDLTPRNEQFF. Full variable domain (rest looked up from reference TRBV14 and TRBJ2-1): EAGVTQFPSHSVIEKGQTVTLRCDPISGHDNLYWYRRVMGKEIKFLLHFVKESKQDESGMPNNRFLAERTGGTYSTLKVQPAELEDSGVYFCASSQDLTPRNEQFFGPGTRLTVL.

The chain carries TRBV5-4 and TRBJ2-7; perhaps TRBD1 as D (7 bases). This CDR3 contains 15 residues. Germline V gene sequence: CDR1 SGHNT, CDR2 YYREEE (reference sequence). V lost 4 bases to trimming and J lost 1 base, with 15 bases between them. This CDR3 reads CASSPAGGGSYEQYF. The CDR3 DNA follows: TGTGCCAGCAGCCCCGCAGGGGGAGGTTCCTACGAGCAGTACTTC.